The sequence of this TCR beta chain was determined in a study of human T cells and chemical hapten exposure. Background on the study: Chiefly female patients presented with alopecia areata, totalis or universalis.

This clonotype was found many times. Time point noted: patch test 1, 2 weeks after DPC sensitization. Treatment denoted: therapeutic diphenylcyclopropenone sensitization with weekly scalp DPC. Unfractionated whole blood was the source from which total RNA was extracted. The CDR3 totals 14 residues. V lost 5 bases, J lost 4 bases, and 6 bases stayed unmatched. TCRdb reanalysed the RACE reads using MiXCR and keeps one entry per CDR3 protein. The sample lists some 400,000 distinct CDR3 sequences, about 4.4% occurring once. The clonotype originates from a woman in her forties or fifties with alopecia areata. Some clones in this sample may be carry-over from other donors' samples. This chain connects TRBV12-3 or TRBV12-4 to TRBJ2-7; 9 bases fit TRBD2. The input for sequencing was whole blood, taken in connection with sensitization to the hapten diphenylcyclopropenone (DPC). The CDR3 here is CASSDSGSTYEQYF. The CDR3 DNA is TGTGCCAGCAGTGATAGCGGGAGCACATACGAGCAGTACTTC.